What follows describes a single T cell receptor (beta chain). The source of the sample is a study of T cells in Graves' hyperthyroidism and ophthalmopathy. V gave up 2 bases and J gave up 4 bases, with 11 bases separating them. This CDR3 contains 14 residues. From germline, CDR1 is MNHEY and CDR2 SVGAGI. Amplified regions were TCR beta CDR3 sequences from RNA transcripts. HTBI primers drove first-round RT-PCR of the TCR CDR3. TCRdb analysed the multiplex PCR reads with MiXCR anew, one entry per CDR3 protein. The sample has roughly 720,000 distinct CDR3 sequences; roughly 17% are singletons. Graves' hyperthyroidism showing no ophthalmopathy progression within 18 months was considered stable. A patient was excluded if there was uncontrolled infection, other autoimmune disease, pregnancy or lactation.

This receptor was obtained from a man aged 50 to 60 with Graves' hyperthyroidism. V gene TRBV6-5 combines with J gene TRBJ1-2; D is perhaps TRBD1 (6 bases). What was sequenced was blood. The CDR3 region is CASSYVSGVYGYTF. CDR3 sequence (DNA): TGTGCCAGCAGTTACGTTTCAGGGGTCTATGGCTACACCTTC.